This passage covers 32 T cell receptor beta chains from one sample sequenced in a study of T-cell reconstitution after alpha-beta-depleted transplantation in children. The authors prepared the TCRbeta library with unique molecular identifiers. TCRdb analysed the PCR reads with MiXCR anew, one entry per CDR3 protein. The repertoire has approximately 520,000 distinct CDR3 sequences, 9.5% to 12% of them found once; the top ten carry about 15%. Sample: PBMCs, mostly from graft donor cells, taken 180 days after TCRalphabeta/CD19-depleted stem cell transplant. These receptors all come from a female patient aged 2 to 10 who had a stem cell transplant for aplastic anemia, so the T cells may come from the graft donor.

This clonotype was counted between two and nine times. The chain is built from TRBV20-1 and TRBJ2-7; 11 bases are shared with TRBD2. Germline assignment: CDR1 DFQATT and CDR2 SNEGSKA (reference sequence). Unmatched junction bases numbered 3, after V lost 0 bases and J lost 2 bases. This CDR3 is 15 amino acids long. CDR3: CSARDPSGRPYEQYF. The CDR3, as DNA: TGCAGTGCTAGAGATCCTAGCGGGAGGCCCTACGAGCAGTACTTC.

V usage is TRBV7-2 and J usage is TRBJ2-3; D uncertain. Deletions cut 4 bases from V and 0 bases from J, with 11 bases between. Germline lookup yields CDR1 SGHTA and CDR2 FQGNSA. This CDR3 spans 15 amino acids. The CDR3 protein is CASSWTYPSTDTQYF. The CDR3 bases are TGTGCCAGCAGCTGGACCTACCCGAGCACAGATACGCAGTATTTT.

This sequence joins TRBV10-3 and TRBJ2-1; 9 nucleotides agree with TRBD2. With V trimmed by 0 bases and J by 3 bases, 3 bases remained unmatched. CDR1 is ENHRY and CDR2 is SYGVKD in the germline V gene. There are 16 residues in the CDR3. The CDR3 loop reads CAISESGTSFYNEQFF. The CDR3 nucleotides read TGTGCCATCAGTGAGTCGGGGACTAGCTTCTACAATGAGCAGTTCTTC.

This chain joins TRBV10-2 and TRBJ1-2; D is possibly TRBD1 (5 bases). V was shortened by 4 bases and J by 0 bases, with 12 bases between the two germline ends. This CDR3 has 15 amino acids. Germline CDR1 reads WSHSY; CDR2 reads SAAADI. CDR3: CASSVGLRSNYGYTF. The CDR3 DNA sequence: TGCGCCAGCAGTGTGGGACTGCGATCTAACTATGGCTACACCTTC.

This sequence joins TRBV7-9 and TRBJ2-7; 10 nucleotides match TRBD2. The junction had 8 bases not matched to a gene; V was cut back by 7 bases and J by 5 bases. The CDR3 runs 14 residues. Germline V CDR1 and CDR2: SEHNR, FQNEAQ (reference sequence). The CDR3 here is CASTSGLAGDEQYV. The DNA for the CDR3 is TGTGCCAGCACCTCGGGGCTAGCGGGAGACGAGCAGTACGTC.

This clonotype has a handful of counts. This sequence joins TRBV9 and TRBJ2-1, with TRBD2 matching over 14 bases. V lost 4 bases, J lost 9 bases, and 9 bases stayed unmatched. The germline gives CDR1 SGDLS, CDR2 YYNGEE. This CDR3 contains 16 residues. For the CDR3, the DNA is TGTGCCAGCAGCATTAGGGGACTAGCGGGAGCTGGTGAGCAGTTCTTC. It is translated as CASSIRGLAGAGEQFF.

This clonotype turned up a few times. CDR3 DNA: TGTGCCAGCAGTTCCGGGACCCCCTCGGGGGAGCAGTACTTC. It yields the protein CASSSGTPSGEQYF. The rearrangement links TRBV12-3 or TRBV12-4 to TRBJ2-7; tentatively, D is TRBD1 or TRBD2 (5 bases each). V lost 4 bases to trimming and J lost 7 bases, with 17 bases between them. The CDR3 totals 14 residues.

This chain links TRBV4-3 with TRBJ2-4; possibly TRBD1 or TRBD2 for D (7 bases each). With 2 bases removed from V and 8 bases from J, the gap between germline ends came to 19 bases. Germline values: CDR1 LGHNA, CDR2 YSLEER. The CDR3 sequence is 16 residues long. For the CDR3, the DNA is TGCGCCAGCAGCCAACGAGGGGGCGGGGGTACTTACATTCAGTACTTC. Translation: CASSQRGGGGTYIQYF.

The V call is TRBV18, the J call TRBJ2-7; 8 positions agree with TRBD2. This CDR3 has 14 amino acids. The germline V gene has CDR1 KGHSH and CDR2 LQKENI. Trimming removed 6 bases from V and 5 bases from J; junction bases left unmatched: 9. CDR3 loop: CASSHGLALDEQYF. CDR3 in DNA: TGTGCCAGCTCCCACGGACTAGCCCTCGACGAGCAGTACTTC. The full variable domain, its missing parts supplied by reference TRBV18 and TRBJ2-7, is NAGVMQNPRHLVRRRGQEARLRCSPMKGHSHVYWYRQLPEEGLKFMVYLQKENIIDESGMPKERFSAEFPKEGPSILRIQQVVRGDSAAYFCASSHGLALDEQYFGPGTRLTVT.

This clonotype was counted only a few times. This CDR3 is CATSRDLGNTEAFF. The CDR3 DNA follows: TGTGCCACCAGCAGAGATCTTGGGAACACTGAAGCTTTCTTT. The rearrangement uses TRBV15 and TRBJ1-1; D remains unclear. Germline CDR1 reads LNHNV; CDR2 reads YYDKDF (reference sequence). V dropped 0 bases and J dropped 1 base, with 6 bases sitting between them. The CDR3 has 14 amino acids.

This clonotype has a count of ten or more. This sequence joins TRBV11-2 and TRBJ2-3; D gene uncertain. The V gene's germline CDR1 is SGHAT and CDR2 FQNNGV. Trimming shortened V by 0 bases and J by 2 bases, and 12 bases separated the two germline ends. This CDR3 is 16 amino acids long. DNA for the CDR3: TGTGCCAGCAGCTTAGATCTCCGGAGAAACACAGATACGCAGTATTTT. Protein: CASSLDLRRNTDTQYF.

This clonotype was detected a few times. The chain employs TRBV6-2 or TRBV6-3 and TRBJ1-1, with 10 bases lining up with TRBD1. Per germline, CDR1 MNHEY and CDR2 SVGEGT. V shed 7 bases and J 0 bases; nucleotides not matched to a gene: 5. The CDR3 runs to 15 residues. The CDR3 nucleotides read TGTGCCAGCAATCGACAGGGGGCTCTGAACACTGAAGCTTTCTTT. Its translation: CASNRQGALNTEAFF.

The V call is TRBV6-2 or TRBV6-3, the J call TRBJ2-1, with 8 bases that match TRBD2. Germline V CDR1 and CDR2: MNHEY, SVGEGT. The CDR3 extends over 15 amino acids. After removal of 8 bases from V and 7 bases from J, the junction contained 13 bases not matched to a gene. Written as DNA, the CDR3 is TGTGCCAGCGGATTATTAAGCGGGAGAGGGAATGAGCAGTTCTTC. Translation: CASGLLSGRGNEQFF.

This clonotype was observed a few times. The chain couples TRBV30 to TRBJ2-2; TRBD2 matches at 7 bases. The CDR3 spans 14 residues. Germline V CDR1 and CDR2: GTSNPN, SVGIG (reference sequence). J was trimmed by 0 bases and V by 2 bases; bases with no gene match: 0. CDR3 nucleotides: TGTGCCTGGAGTAGCGGGGCGAACACCGGGGAGCTGTTTTTT. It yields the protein CAWSSGANTGELFF.

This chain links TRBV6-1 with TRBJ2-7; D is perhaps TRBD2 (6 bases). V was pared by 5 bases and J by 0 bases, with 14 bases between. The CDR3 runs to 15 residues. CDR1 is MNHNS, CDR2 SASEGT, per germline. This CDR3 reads CASSTGLLSSYEQYF. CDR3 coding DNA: TGTGCCAGCAGTACGGGACTCCTGAGCTCCTACGAGCAGTACTTC.

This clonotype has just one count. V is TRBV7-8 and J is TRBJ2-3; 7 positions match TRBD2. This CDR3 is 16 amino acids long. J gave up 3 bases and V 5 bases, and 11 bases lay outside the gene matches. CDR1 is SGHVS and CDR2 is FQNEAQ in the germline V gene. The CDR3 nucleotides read TGTGCCAGCAGCCCCCGAAAATACGGGAGGACAGATACGCAGTATTTT. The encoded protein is CASSPRKYGRTDTQYF.

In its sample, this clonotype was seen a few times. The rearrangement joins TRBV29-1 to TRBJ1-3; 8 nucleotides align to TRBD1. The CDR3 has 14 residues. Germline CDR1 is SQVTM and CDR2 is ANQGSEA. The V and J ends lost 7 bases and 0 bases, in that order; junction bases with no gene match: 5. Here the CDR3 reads CSAVDRGSGNTIYF. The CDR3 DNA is TGCAGCGCCGTCGACAGGGGCTCTGGAAACACCATATATTTT.

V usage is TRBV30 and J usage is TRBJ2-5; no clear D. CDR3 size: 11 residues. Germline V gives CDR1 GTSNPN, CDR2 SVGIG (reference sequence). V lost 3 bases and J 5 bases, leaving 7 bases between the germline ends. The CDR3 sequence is CAWSAAETQYF. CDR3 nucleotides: TGTGCCTGGAGCGCGGCGGAGACCCAGTACTTC.

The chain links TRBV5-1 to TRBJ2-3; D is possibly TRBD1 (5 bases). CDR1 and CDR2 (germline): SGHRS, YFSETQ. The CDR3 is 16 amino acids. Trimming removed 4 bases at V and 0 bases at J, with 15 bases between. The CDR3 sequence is CASSPQGAASTDTQYF. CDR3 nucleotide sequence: TGCGCCAGCAGCCCCCAAGGGGCGGCTAGCACAGATACGCAGTATTTT. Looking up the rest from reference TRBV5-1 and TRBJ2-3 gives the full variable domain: KAGVTQTPRYLIKTRGQQVTLSCSPISGHRSVSWYQQTPGQGLQFLFEYFSETQRNKGNFPGRFSGRQFSNSRSEMNVSTLELGDSALYLCASSPQGAASTDTQYFGPGTRLTVL.

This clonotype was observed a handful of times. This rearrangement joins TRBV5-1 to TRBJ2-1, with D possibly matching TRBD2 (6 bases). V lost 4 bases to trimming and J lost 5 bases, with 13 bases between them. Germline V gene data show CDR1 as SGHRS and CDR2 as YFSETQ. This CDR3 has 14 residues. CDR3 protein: CASSLTGTHNEQFF. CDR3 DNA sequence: TGCGCCAGCAGCCTAACCGGGACTCACAATGAGCAGTTCTTC.

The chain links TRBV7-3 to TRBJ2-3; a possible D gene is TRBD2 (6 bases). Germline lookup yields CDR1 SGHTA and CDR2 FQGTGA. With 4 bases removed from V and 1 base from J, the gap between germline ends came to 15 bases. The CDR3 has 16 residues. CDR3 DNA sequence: TGTGCCAGCAGCTCCCCCGGTAGCGGAGGCACAGATACGCAGTATTTT. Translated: CASSSPGSGGTDTQYF.

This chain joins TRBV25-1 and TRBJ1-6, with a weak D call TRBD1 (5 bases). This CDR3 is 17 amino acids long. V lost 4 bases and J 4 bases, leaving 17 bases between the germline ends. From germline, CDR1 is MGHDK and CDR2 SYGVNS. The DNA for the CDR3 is TGTGCCAGCAGTGCCACCCCCGGCGGGGGATATAATTCACCCCTCCACTTT. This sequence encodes CASSATPGGGYNSPLHF.

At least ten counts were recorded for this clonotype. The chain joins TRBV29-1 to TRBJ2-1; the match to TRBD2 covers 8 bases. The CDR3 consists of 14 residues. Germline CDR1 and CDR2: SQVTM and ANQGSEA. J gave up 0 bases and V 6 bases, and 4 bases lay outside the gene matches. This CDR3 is CSVWSGSSYNEQFF. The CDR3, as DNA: TGCAGCGTCTGGAGCGGGAGCTCCTACAATGAGCAGTTCTTC.

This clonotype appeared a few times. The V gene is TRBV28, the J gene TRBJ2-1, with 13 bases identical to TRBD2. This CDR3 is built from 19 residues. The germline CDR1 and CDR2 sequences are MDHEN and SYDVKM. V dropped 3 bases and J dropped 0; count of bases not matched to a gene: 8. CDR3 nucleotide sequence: TGTGCCAGCAGTTTCTGGACTAGCGGGAGCCGTTACTCCTACAATGAGCAGTTCTTC. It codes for CASSFWTSGSRYSYNEQFF. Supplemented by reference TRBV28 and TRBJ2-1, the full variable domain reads DVKVTQSSRYLVKRTGEKVFLECVQDMDHENMFWYRQDPGLGLRLIYFSYDVKMKEKGDIPEGYSVSREKKERFSLILESASTNQTSMYLCASSFWTSGSRYSYNEQFFGPGTRLTVL.

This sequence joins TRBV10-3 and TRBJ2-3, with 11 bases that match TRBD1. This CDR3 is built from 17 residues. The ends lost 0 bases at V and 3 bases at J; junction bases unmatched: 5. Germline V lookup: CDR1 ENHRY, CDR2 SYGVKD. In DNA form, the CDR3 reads TGTGCCATCAGTGAGTCAGGCGGACAGGGGGCAACAGATACGCAGTATTTT. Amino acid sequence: CAISESGGQGATDTQYF.

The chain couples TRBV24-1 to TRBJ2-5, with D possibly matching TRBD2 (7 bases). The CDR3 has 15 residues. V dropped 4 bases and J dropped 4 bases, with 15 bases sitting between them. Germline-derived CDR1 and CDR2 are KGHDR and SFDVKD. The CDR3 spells CATSEGWGGGETQYF. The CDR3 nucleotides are TGTGCCACCAGTGAGGGATGGGGAGGGGGAGAGACCCAGTACTTC.

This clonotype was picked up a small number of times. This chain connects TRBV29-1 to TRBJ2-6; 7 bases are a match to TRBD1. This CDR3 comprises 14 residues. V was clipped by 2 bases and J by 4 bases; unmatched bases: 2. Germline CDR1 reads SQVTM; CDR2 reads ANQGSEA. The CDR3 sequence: CSVERGQGANVLTF. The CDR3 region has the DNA TGCAGCGTTGAAAGGGGGCAGGGGGCCAACGTCCTGACTTTC.

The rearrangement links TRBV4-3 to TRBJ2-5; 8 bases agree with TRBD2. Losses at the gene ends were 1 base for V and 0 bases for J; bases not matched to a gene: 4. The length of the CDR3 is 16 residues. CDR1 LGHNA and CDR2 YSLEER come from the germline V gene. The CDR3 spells CASSQGGGRHQETQYF. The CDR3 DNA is TGCGCCAGCAGCCAAGGGGGCGGGAGGCACCAAGAGACCCAGTACTTC.

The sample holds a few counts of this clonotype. The CDR3 sequence is CASSHSGGGLTEAFF. The CDR3 nucleotides are TGTGCCAGCAGCCACTCGGGGGGTGGCTTGACTGAAGCTTTCTTT. The chain is built from TRBV3-1 and TRBJ1-1; D might be TRBD1 (5 bases). Germline CDR1 LGHDT, CDR2 YNNKEL (reference sequence). The CDR3 length is 15 residues. The V and J ends lost 3 bases and 5 bases respectively, with 16 bases between them.

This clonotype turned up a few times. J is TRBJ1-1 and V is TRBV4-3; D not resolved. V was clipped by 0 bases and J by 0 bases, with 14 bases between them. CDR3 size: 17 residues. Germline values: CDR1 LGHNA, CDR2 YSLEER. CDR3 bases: TGCGCCAGCAGCCAAGATCCGGCAGGAGTCATGAACACTGAAGCTTTCTTT. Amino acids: CASSQDPAGVMNTEAFF.

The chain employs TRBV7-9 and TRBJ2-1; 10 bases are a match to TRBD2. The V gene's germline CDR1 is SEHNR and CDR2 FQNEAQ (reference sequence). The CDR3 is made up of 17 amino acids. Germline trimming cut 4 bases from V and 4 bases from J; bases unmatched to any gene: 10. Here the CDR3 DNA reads TGTGCCAGCAGCTCGCCCCCTCTAGCGGGAGCTTACAATGAGCAGTTCTTC. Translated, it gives CASSSPPLAGAYNEQFF.

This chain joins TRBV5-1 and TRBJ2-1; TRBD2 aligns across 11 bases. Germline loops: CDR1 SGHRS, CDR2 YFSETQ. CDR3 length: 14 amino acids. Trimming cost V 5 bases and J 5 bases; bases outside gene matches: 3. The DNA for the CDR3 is TGCGCCAGCAGGGGGACTAGCGGAAACAATGAGCAGTTCTTC. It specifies CASRGTSGNNEQFF. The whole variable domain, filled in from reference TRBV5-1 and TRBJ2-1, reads KAGVTQTPRYLIKTRGQQVTLSCSPISGHRSVSWYQQTPGQGLQFLFEYFSETQRNKGNFPGRFSGRQFSNSRSEMNVSTLELGDSALYLCASRGTSGNNEQFFGPGTRLTVL.